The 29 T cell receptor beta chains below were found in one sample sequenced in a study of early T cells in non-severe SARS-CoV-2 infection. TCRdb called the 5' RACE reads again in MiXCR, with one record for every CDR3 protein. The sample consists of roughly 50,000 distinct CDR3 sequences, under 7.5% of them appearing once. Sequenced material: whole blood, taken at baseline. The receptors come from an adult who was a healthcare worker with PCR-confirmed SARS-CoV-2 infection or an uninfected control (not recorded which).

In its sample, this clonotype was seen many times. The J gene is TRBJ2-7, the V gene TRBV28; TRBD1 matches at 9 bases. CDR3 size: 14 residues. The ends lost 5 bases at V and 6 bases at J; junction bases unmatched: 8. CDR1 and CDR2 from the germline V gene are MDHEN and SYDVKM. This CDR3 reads CASSGGQGVFEQYF. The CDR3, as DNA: TGTGCCAGCAGTGGGGGACAGGGAGTATTCGAGCAGTACTTC. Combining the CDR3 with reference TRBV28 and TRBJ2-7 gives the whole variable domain DVKVTQSSRYLVKRTGEKVFLECVQDMDHENMFWYRQDPGLGLRLIYFSYDVKMKEKGDIPEGYSVSREKKERFSLILESASTNQTSMYLCASSGGQGVFEQYFGPGTRLTVT.

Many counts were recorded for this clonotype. CDR3 sequence reads: CASTQGRGGDQYF. Here the CDR3 DNA reads TGTGCCAGCACCCAGGGTAGGGGAGGGGACCAGTACTTC. The rearrangement joins TRBV6-1 to TRBJ2-5; 7 bases match TRBD2. Trimming cost V 7 bases and J 10 bases; bases outside gene matches: 12. The CDR3 is 13 residues long. CDR1 MNHNS and CDR2 SASEGT come from the germline V gene.

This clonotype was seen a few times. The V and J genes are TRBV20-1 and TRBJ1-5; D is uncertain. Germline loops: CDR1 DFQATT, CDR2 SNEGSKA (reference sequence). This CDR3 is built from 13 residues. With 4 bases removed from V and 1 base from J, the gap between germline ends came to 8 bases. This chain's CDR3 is CSAILGSNQPQHF. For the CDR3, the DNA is TGCAGTGCTATTTTGGGGAGCAATCAGCCCCAGCATTTT.

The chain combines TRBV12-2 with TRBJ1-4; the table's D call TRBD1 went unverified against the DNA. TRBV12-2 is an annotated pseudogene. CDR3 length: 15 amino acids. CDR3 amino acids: CASRPPDRVNEKLFF. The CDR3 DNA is TGTGCAAGTCGCCCCCCAGACAGGGTGAATGAAAAACTGTTTTTT.

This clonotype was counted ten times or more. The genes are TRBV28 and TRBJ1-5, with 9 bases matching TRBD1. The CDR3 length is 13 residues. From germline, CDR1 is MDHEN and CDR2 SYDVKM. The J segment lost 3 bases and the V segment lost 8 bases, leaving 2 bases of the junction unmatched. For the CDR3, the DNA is TGTGCCAGCCGACAGGGGGTCAATCAGCCCCAGCATTTT. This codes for CASRQGVNQPQHF.

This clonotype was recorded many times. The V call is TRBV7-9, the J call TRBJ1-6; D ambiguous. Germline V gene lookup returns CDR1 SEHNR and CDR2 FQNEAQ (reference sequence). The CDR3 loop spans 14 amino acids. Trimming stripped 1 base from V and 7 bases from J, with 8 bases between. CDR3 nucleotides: TGTGCCAGCAGCTTAGATCGGATCAATTCACCCCTCCACTTT. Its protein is CASSLDRINSPLHF.

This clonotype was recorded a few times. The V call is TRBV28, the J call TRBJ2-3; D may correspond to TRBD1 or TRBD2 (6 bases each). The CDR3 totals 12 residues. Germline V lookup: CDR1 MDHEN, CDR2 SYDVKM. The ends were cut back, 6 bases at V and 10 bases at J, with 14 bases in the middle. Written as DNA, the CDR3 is TGTGCCAGCAGCACGGGGGCCATGTCGCAGTATTTT. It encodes CASSTGAMSQYF.

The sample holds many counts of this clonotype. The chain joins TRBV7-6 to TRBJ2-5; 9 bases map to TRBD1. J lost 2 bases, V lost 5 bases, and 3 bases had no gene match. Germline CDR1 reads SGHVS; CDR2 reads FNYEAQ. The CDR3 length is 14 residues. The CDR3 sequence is CASSKDRGQETQYF. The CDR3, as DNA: TGTGCCAGCAGCAAGGACAGGGGACAAGAGACCCAGTACTTC.

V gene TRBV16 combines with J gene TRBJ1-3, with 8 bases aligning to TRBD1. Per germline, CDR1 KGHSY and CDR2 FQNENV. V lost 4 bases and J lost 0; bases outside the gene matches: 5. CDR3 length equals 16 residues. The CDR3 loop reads CASSLGTGRSGNTIYF. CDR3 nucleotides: TGTGCCAGCAGCCTGGGGACAGGCCGCTCTGGAAACACCATATATTTT.

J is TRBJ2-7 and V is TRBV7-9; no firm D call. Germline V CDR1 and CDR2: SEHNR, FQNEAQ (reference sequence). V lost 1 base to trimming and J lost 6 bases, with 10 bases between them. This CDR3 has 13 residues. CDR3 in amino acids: CASSLDLRIEQYF. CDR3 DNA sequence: TGTGCCAGCAGCTTAGATTTGAGAATCGAGCAGTACTTC.

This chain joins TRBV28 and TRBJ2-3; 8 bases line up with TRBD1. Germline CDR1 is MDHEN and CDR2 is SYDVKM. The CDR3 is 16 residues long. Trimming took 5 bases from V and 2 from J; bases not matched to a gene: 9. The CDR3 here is CASSTQDRALTDTQYF. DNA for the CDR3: TGTGCCAGCAGTACCCAGGACAGGGCCCTCACAGATACGCAGTATTTT.

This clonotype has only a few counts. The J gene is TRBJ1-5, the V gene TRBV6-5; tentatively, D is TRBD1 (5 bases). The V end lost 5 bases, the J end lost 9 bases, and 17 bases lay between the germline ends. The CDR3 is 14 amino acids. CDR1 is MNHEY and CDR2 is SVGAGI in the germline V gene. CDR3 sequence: CASSQYGGTRPQHF. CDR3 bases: TGTGCCAGCAGTCAATATGGGGGGACTCGGCCCCAGCATTTT.

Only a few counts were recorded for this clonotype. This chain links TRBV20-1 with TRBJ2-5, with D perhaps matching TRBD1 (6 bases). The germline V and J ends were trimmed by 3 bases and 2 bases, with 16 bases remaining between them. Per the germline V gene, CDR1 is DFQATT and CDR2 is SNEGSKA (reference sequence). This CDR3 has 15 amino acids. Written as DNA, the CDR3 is TGCAGTGCTAGGCCCCTACAGGGCCGGCAAGAGACCCAGTACTTC. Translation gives CSARPLQGRQETQYF.

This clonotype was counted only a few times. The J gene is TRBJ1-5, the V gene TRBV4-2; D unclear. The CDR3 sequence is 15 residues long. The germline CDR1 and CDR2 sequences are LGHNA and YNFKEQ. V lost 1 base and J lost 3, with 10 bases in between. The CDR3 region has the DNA TGTGCCAGCAGCCAAGTTGTAGGTACCAATCAGCCCCAGCATTTT. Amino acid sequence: CASSQVVGTNQPQHF.

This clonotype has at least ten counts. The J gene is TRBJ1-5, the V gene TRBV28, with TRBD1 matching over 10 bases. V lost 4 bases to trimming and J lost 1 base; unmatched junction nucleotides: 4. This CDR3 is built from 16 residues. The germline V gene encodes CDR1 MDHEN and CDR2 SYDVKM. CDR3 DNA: TGTGCCAGCAGTTCTCCGGGACAGGGGAGCAATCAGCCCCAGCATTTT. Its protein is CASSSPGQGSNQPQHF.

The CDR3: CASSLWGQPQHF. The DNA for the CDR3 is TGTGCCAGCAGTTTGTGGGGGCAGCCCCAGCATTTT. V gene TRBV12-3 or TRBV12-4 combines with J gene TRBJ1-5, with D maybe TRBD1 (5 bases). The CDR3 consists of 12 residues. Trimming left V 3 bases short and J 7 bases short, with 7 bases between.

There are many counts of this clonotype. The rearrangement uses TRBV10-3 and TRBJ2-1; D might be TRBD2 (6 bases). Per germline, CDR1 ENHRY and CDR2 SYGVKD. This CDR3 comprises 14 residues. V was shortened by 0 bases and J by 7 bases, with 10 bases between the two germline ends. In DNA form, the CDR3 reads TGTGCCATCAGTGAGTCTCCAGGGAGGAATGAGCAGTTCTTC. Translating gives CAISESPGRNEQFF.

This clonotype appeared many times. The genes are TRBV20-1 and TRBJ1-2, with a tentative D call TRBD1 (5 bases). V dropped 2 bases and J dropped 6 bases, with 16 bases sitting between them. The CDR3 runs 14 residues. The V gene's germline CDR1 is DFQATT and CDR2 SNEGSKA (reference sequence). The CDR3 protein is CSARPGHAVDGYTF. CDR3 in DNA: TGCAGTGCTAGACCCGGACACGCCGTCGATGGCTACACCTTC.

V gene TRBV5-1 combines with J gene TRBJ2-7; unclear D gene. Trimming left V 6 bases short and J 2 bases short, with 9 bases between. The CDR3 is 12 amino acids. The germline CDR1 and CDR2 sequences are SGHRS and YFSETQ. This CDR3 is CASKGTTYEQYF. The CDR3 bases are TGCGCCAGCAAAGGTACCACCTACGAGCAGTACTTC.

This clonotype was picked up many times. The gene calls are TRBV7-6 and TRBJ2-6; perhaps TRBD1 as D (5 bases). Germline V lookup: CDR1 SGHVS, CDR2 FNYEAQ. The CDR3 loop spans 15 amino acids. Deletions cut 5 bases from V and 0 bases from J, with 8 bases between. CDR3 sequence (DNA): TGTGCCAGCAGCCCCAGGGCCTCTGGGGCCAACGTCCTGACTTTC. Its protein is CASSPRASGANVLTF.

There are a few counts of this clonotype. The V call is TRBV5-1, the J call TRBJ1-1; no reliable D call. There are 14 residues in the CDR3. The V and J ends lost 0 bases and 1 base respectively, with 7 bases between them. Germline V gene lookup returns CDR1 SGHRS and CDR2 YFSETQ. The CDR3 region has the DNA TGCGCCAGCAGCTTGGGCCAGACGAACACTGAAGCTTTCTTT. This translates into CASSLGQTNTEAFF.

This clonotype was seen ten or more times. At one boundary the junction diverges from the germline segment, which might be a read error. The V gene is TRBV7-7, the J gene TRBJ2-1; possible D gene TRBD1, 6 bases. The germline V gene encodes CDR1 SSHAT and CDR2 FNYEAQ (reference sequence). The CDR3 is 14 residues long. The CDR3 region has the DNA TGTGCTAGCAGCTTAGGATCGTCAGGGGATGAGCAGTTCTTC. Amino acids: CASSLGSSGDEQFF.

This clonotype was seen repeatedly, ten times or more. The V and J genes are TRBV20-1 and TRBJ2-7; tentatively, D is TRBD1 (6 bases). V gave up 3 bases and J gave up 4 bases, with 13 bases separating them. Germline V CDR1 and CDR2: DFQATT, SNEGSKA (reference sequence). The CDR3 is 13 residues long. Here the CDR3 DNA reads TGCAGTGCTAGGTCCCAAACAGGGTACGAGCAGTACTTC. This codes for CSARSQTGYEQYF.

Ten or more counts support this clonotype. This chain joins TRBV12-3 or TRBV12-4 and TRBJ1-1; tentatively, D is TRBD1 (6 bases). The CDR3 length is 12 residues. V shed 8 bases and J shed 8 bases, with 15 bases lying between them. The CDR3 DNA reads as TGTGCCAGCCTTCCCGGACAGACAGAAGCTTTCTTT. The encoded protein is CASLPGQTEAFF.

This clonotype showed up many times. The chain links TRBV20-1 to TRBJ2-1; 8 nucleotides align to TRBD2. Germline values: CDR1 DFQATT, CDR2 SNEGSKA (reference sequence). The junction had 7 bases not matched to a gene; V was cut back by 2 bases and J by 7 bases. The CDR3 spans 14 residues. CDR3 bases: TGCAGTGCTAGACCCAGGACTAGCTCAAATGAGCAGTTCTTC. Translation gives CSARPRTSSNEQFF.

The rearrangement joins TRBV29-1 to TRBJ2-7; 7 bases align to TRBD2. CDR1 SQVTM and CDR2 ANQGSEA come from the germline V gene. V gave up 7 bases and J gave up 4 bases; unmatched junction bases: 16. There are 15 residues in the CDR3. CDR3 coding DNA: TGCAGCGCCCAAGGCGCGGCTAGCGGATTGTACGAGCAGTACTTC. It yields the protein CSAQGAASGLYEQYF.

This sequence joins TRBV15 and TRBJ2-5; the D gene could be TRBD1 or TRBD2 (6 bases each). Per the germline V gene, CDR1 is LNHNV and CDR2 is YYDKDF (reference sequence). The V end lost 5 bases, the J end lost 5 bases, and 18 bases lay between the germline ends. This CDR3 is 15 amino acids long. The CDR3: CATSEGGAGRETQYF. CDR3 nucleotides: TGTGCCACCAGCGAGGGGGGAGCGGGCAGGGAGACCCAGTACTTC.

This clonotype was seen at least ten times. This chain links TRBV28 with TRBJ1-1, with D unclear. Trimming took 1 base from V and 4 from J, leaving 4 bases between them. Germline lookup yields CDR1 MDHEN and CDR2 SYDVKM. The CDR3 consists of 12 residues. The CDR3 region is CASSLFGTEAFF. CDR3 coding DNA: TGTGCCAGCAGTTTATTTGGCACTGAAGCTTTCTTT. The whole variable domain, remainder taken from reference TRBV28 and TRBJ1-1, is DVKVTQSSRYLVKRTGEKVFLECVQDMDHENMFWYRQDPGLGLRLIYFSYDVKMKEKGDIPEGYSVSREKKERFSLILESASTNQTSMYLCASSLFGTEAFFGQGTRLTVV.

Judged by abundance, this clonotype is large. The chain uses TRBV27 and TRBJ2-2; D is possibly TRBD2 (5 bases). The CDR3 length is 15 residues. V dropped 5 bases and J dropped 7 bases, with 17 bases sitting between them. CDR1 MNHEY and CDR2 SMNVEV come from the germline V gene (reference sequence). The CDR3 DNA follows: TGTGCCAGCAGTCCACCGGACTCTCGGGGCGGGGAGCTGTTTTTT. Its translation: CASSPPDSRGGELFF.